The present TCR beta chain was sequenced within a study of beta chain features in type 1 diabetes (dated 2018 in TCRdb). In terms of the full investigation: No differences in mean age, gender distribution, total cell number or subset yield were found between patients and healthy donors. A total of 100 million to 140 million sorted cells were examined across all samples, and the number of cells per subset was strongly correlated with RNA yield. The study compared the TCRB repertoires of sorted circulating CD4+ T cell subsets in recently diagnosed type 1 diabetes patients with those in matched healthy donors. Naive and central memory subsets were obtained from all 30 or so donors, but regulatory and stem cell-like memory subsets were isolated from only 8 patients and roughly 8 healthy donors.

This clone was seen only a few times. This clone's antigen is unknown. No much larger clone is present one base from it, and per-base qualities are unavailable. The paper as a whole reports these results and caveats: Because small numbers of individuals were included in the HLA sub-analyses, any influence of HLA type on TCRB rearrangement was left unresolved. The naive, central memory and regulatory TCRB repertoires appeared to resemble one another more closely among patients than among healthy donors. Fewer insertions and more nucleotide deletions at VDJ recombination sites were observed in patients with type 1 diabetes, implying thymic rearrangement abnormalities. Sequencing cDNA rather than genomic DNA could over-represent highly expressing activated cells, although activation and CD3 levels did not differ between groups. PCR may preferentially amplify shorter templates, but because patient and control samples were amplified and corrected together, any resulting skew would affect both groups equally. A moderate but significant shortening of TCRB CDR3 length was observed in type 1 diabetes patients in all four CD4+ subsets.

The entire isolated RNA was reverse transcribed using the High Capacity cDNA Reverse Transcription Kit, and thus expressed TCRB transcripts were sequenced. Naive, central memory and regulatory T cell samples underwent deep immunoSEQ sequencing, averaging around 4 million total reads per sample. After sorted cells were lysed in RLT buffer, RNA was extracted with DNase-treated RNeasy Micro or Mini kits, with the choice depending on cell number. To prevent cross-contamination, every cell subset was processed on its own, while patient and healthy donor samples were processed together. The immunoSEQ multiplex PCR was used to amplify TCRB sequences from cDNA, yielding 87-bp fragments that span the CDR3 region. Amplicons were sequenced on the Illumina HiSeq platform. Per the source publication's procedure: Synthetic template baselines were used to correct PCR bias computationally, reads within Hamming distance 2 were collapsed, and singletons that could not be merged were discarded. By aligning reads against IMGT, V, D and J genes, CDR3 length, and insertions or deletions at six rearrangement sites were assigned. Within each subset, clonotype counts were normalized to sorted cell number, after which true diversity and Gini coefficients were computed with the tcR R package. The overlap coefficient, calculated on TCRB nucleotide sequences, was used to quantify repertoire sharing. As a proxy for the pre-selection repertoire, out-of-frame TCRB sequences from naive cells were analyzed. Drawn from immuneACCESS, this table holds only the in-frame rearrangements with V and J called that TCRdb kept. Clones are partly lost; checked studies trace under half to an unresolved V gene and leave the rest unexplained. The D gene and trimming were derived from the DNA, and the V and J assignments and clone size from that table. For this sample the table gives fewer than 500,000 clones, of which 14% were detected only once. Of the sample, 0.035% to 0.04% falls within the top ten clones.

A single peripheral blood draw of 90 to 150 mL on average was collected from each donor into heparinised tubes. A BD FACSAria II and a panel including CD45RO, CCR7, CD25, CD127, CD95 and CD27 were used to sort naive, central memory, regulatory and stem cell-like memory CD4+ T cells. Every sorted population had a purity above 95%. PBMCs were isolated right away by Lymphoprep density gradient centrifugation and were stained directly, without culture. So that batch effects would be minimized, each experiment stained and sorted samples in pairs, pairing one healthy donor with one patient. According to the germline V gene, CDR1 reads SGDLS and CDR2 reads YYNGEE. The CDR3 contains 16 residues, cysteine and phenylalanine counted. Of all the DNA, just the CDR3 is kept, 48 bases in frame from base 1. V is cut back by 4 bases and J by 3 bases, with 9 bases in the junction unmatched.

Sequencing input: naive CD4+ T cells from blood. What this sample's cell subset or site label stands for: true naive CD4+ T cells. This TCR was sampled from a man aged 25 to 45 in good health. Here the chain combines TRBV9 and TRBJ2-3, and TRBD1 aligns with 9 junction nucleotides. The CDR3 region reads CASSSHRGLITDTQYF. Here is the DNA: TGTGCCAGCAGCTCCCACAGGGGGCTGATTACAGATACGCAGTATTTT. The full variable domain, with segments outside the CDR3 supplied by the reference TRBV9 and TRBJ2-3 proteins, appears as DSGVTQTPKHLITATGQRVTLRCSPRSGDLSVYWYQQSLDQGLQFLIQYYNGEERAKGNILERFSAQQFPDLHSELNLSSLELGDSALYFCASSSHRGLITDTQYFGPGTRLTVL.